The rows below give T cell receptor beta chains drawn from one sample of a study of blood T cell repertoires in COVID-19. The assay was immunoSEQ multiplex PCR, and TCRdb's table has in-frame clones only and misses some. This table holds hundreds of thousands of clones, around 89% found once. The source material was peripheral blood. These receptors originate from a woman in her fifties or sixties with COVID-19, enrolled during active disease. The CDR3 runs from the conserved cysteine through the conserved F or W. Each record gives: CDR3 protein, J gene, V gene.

CDR3: CASSPPQRGEQFF
J: TRBJ2-1
V: TRBV13

CDR3: CASSLRGNTEAFF
J: TRBJ1-1
V: TRBV5-1

CDR3: CASGNRDSTDTQYF
J: TRBJ2-3
V: TRBV28

CDR3: CAWTTGVPYEQYF
J: TRBJ2-7
V: TRBV30

CDR3: CASSQRQGRDQPQHF
J: TRBJ1-5
V: TRBV2

CDR3: CASSFDRGGETQYF
J: TRBJ2-5
V: TRBV5-5

CDR3: CASRGTGGNTIYF
J: TRBJ1-3
V: TRBV5-6

CDR3: CASSLPRLTRGGRTGELFF
J: TRBJ2-2
V: TRBV5-1

CDR3: CASSSEGGAAGREQFF
J: TRBJ2-1
V: TRBV9

CDR3: CASTRTGGSYNEQFF
J: TRBJ2-1
V: TRBV6-5

CDR3: CASSLDPREGPKDTQYF
J: TRBJ2-3
V: TRBV11-3

CDR3: CASSLPGGNSYNEQFF
J: TRBJ2-1
V: TRBV27

CDR3: CASSFLRNTEAFF
J: TRBJ1-1
V: TRBV27

CDR3: CASSETGTDTGELFF
J: TRBJ2-2
V: TRBV2

CDR3: CASSPLAGPGETQYF
J: TRBJ2-5
V: TRBV11-2

CDR3: CASRPGQGSDTQYF
J: TRBJ2-3
V: TRBV2

CDR3: CASSSTGTGNEAFF
J: TRBJ1-1
V: TRBV5-1

CDR3: CASSLGTGGYEQFF
J: TRBJ2-1
V: TRBV7-3

CDR3: CASRPRTGENQPQHF
J: TRBJ1-5
V: TRBV6-6

CDR3: CASSIMASGANEQFF
J: TRBJ2-1
V: TRBV19

CDR3: CASSEAWTGDQPQHF
J: TRBJ1-5
V: TRBV6-1

CDR3: CASSQDGGSGNTIYF
J: TRBJ1-3
V: TRBV4-1

CDR3: CASSRTGEGYTF
J: TRBJ1-2
V: TRBV6-5

CDR3: CASSVEGTGGRETQYF
J: TRBJ2-5
V: TRBV9

CDR3: CASSIQGANYGYTF
J: TRBJ1-2
V: TRBV5-4

CDR3: CASREAPRETGELFF
J: TRBJ2-2
V: TRBV5-1

CDR3: CASRGQGPYEQYF
J: TRBJ2-7
V: TRBV5-1

CDR3: CSAFVQGREQYF
J: TRBJ2-7
V: TRBV29-1

CDR3: CASSSRSGFVEASTDTQYF
J: TRBJ2-3
V: TRBV3-1/TRBV3-2

CDR3: CASSLIGQGDGAFEAFF
J: TRBJ1-1
V: TRBV5-1

CDR3: CASSLWVGPGVDTEAFF
J: TRBJ1-1
V: TRBV5-1

CDR3: CAWSVESQFSGNTIYF
J: TRBJ1-3
V: TRBV30

CDR3: CASNRQRSSQETQYF
J: TRBJ2-5
V: TRBV2

CDR3: CASSHGGDTIYF
J: TRBJ1-3
V: TRBV3-1/TRBV3-2

CDR3: CASSQEEQGISGYTF
J: TRBJ1-2
V: TRBV4-1

CDR3: CASSLGGSNSYEQYF
J: TRBJ2-7
V: TRBV7-3

CDR3: CASSRFQGGLYSNQPQHF
J: TRBJ1-5
V: TRBV4-1

CDR3: CASSASRLDSSTEAFF
J: TRBJ1-1
V: TRBV9

CDR3: CASSPPSRGGLRGETQYF
J: TRBJ2-5
V: TRBV9

CDR3: CSASPPDRDGYTF
J: TRBJ1-2
V: TRBV20-1

CDR3: CSSPSYGGSTDTQYF
J: TRBJ2-3
V: TRBV29-1

CDR3: CASSLDAGGTTNEKLFF
J: TRBJ1-4
V: TRBV5-5

CDR3: CASKWTGGKGTEAFF
J: TRBJ1-1
V: TRBV5-1

CDR3: CASSQVHRGGRYGYTF
J: TRBJ1-2
V: TRBV3-1/TRBV3-2

CDR3: CASNRLGVEQFF
J: TRBJ2-1
V: TRBV28

CDR3: CASSRTSGGARYNEQFF
J: TRBJ2-1
V: TRBV5-4

CDR3: CASSEDRVADEQYF
J: TRBJ2-7
V: TRBV10-1

CDR3: CASSAGVGETQYF
J: TRBJ2-5
V: TRBV12-3/TRBV12-4

CDR3: CASSSHGEFTEAFF
J: TRBJ1-1
V: TRBV6-5

CDR3: CASSFPSTGKSYNEQFF
J: TRBJ2-1
V: TRBV28

CDR3: CASSIGSGDIVRSTEAFF
J: TRBJ1-1
V: TRBV19

CDR3: CASRYEIVKETQYF
J: TRBJ2-5
V: TRBV5-1

CDR3: CASTMLGARNEQFF
J: TRBJ2-1
V: TRBV10-1

CDR3: CASSLQGGSAFF
J: TRBJ1-1
V: TRBV2

CDR3: CASIGGWGEAFF
J: TRBJ1-1
V: TRBV12-3/TRBV12-4

CDR3: CASSETGVTGELFF
J: TRBJ2-2
V: TRBV10-1

CDR3: CASSFQGNYGYTF
J: TRBJ1-2
V: TRBV7-9

CDR3: CASTRNQNTEAFF
J: TRBJ1-1
V: TRBV6-6

CDR3: CASTLRNTEAFF
J: TRBJ1-1
V: TRBV28